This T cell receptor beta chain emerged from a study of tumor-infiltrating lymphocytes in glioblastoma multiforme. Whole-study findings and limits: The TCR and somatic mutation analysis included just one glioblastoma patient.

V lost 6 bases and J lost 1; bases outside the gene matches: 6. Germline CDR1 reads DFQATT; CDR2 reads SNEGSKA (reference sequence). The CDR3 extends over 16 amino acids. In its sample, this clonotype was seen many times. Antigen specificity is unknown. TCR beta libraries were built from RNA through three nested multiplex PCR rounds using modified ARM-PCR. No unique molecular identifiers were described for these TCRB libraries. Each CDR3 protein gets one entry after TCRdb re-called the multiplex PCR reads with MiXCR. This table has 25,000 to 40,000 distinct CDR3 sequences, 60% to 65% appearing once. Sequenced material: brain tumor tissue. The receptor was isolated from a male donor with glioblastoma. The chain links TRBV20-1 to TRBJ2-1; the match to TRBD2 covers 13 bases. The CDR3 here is CSAESGLAGSYNEQFF. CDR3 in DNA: TGCAGTGCCGAATCGGGACTAGCGGGATCCTACAATGAGCAGTTCTTC.